A single sample is the source of the 3 T cell receptor beta chains below, sequenced in a study of CD8 T cells in Susac syndrome. Reverse transcription used about 0.45 to 1 ug RNA and random hexamers. TCRdb reprocessed the immunoSEQ multiplex PCR reads with MiXCR, giving one entry per CDR3 protein. The sample includes 160,000 or so distinct CDR3 sequences, 90% to 95% seen only once; the top ten take roughly 0.11%. The material sequenced was CD4+ T cells from PBMCs. All receptors come from a human donor with Susac syndrome.

The CDR3 protein is CASSPGGINGYTF. The DNA for the CDR3 is TGTGCCAGCAGCCCGGGGGGCATTAATGGCTACACCTTC. The chain uses TRBV7-8 and TRBJ1-2, with D possibly TRBD1 on 6 matching bases. Trimming left V 5 bases short and J 6 bases short, with 13 bases between. Germline values: CDR1 SGHVS, CDR2 FQNEAQ. The CDR3 has 13 amino acids.

This chain links TRBV14 with TRBJ2-5, with D uncertain. V was clipped by 3 bases and J by 3 bases, with 11 bases between them. The CDR3 runs to 14 residues. CDR1 and CDR2 from the germline V gene are SGHDN and FVKESK. This CDR3 is CASSQDVGKETQYF. The CDR3, as DNA: TGTGCCAGCAGCCAGGACGTCGGTAAAGAGACCCAGTACTTC.

This sequence joins TRBV4-3 and TRBJ2-3, with a weak D call TRBD1 (6 bases). V was clipped by 4 bases and J by 4 bases, with 9 bases between them. This CDR3 spans 13 amino acids. CDR1 is LGHNA and CDR2 is YSLEER in the germline V gene. The DNA of the CDR3 is TGCGCCAGCAGCCTGTGGACAGCAGATACGCAGTATTTT. Its protein product is CASSLWTADTQYF.